Listed below are T cell receptor beta chains from one sample, sequenced in a study of T cell responses to AZD1222 COVID-19 vaccine. The assay was immunoSEQ multiplex PCR, and TCRdb's table has in-frame clones only and misses some. Of about 110,000 clones in the sample, more than 75% were seen once. The sample was peripheral blood, taken 28 days after the second AZD1222 dose. The receptors shown here come from an adult who received the AZD1222 COVID-19 vaccine. CDR3s include the opening cysteine and the closing phenylalanine or tryptophan. The order of the fields is J gene, V gene, D gene, clone size, CDR3 protein, CDR3 DNA. The D gene is left open where the match is weak. Clone size is given for some rows only: seen once, a few or many times, or a class if the clone is expanded.

TRBJ1-4 TRBV5-4 TRBD1 NA CASSQIGDREEKLFF TGTGCCAGCAGCCAAATTGGGGACAGGGAGGAAAAACTGTTTTTT
TRBJ1-5 TRBV19 TRBD1 NA CASSIKQGEQPQHF TGTGCCAGTAGTATCAAACAGGGGGAACAGCCCCAGCATTTT
TRBJ1-6 TRBV18 NA NA CASSPGGRINSPLHF TGTGCCAGCTCACCGGGGGGCCGGATCAATTCACCCCTCCACTTT
TRBJ2-1 TRBV7-9 TRBD2 NA CASSFTSGGNEQFF TGTGCCAGCAGCTTCACTAGCGGGGGGAATGAGCAGTTCTTC
TRBJ2-2 TRBV24-1 NA NA CATSVNTGELFF TGTGCCACCAGTGTTAACACCGGGGAGCTGTTTTTT
TRBJ2-3 TRBV7-9 TRBD2 once CASSLTPSGGLADTQYF TGTGCCAGCAGCTTAACGCCTAGCGGGGGGCTAGCAGATACGCAGTATTTT
TRBJ1-6 TRBV28 NA NA CASSLSQQFSSYNSPLHF TGTGCCAGCAGTTTATCTCAACAGTTTAGCTCCTATAATTCACCCCTCCACTTT
TRBJ1-3 TRBV9 NA NA CASRDSGSGNTIYF TGTGCCAGCAGGGACAGCGGGTCTGGAAACACCATATATTTT
TRBJ2-1 TRBV28 TRBD2 NA CASSHSGSRPPRQFF TGTGCCAGCAGCCATAGCGGGAGCCGTCCTCCCCGTCAGTTCTTC
TRBJ1-3 TRBV28 TRBD1 NA CASRTGGNTIYF TGTGCCAGCCGGACAGGGGGAAACACCATATATTTT
TRBJ1-1 TRBV20-1 NA NA CSASGLEGTEAFF TGCAGTGCTAGTGGGCTAGAGGGGACTGAAGCTTTCTTT
TRBJ1-1 TRBV6-2/TRBV6-3 NA NA CASSWVNTEAFF TGTGCCAGCAGTTGGGTGAACACTGAAGCTTTCTTT
TRBJ1-6 TRBV27 NA once CASRRVSGSGSPLHF TGTGCCAGCAGAAGAGTATCAGGGAGCGGTTCACCCCTCCACTTT
TRBJ1-5 TRBV4-2 NA NA CASSQDPLGNQPQHF TGTGCCAGCAGCCAAGATCCCCTGGGCAATCAGCCCCAGCATTTT
TRBJ1-5 TRBV7-9 NA NA CASSLEGSNQPQHF TGTGCCAGCAGCTTAGAGGGGAGCAATCAGCCCCAGCATTTT
TRBJ2-1 TRBV7-9 TRBD2 NA CASSPASGSGNEQFF TGTGCCAGCAGCCCAGCTAGCGGGAGCGGCAATGAGCAGTTCTTC
TRBJ2-1 TRBV29-1 TRBD1 NA CSVEAQGATGEQFF TGCAGCGTTGAAGCACAGGGGGCAACGGGTGAGCAGTTCTTC
TRBJ1-6 TRBV20-1 NA once CSASARLSPLHF TGCAGTGCTAGTGCCAGGCTTTCACCCCTCCACTTT
TRBJ2-3 TRBV6-2/TRBV6-3 NA NA CASTPGLLGADTQYF TGTGCCAGCACCCCGGGACTCCTAGGTGCAGATACGCAGTATTTT
TRBJ2-7 TRBV7-8 NA NA CASSISLRVSSYEQYF TGTGCCAGCAGCATAAGCCTCAGGGTCAGCTCCTACGAGCAGTACTTC
TRBJ1-2 TRBV25-1 NA NA CASRGHGGYTF TGTGCCAGCAGGGGACATGGGGGCTACACCTTC
TRBJ2-2 TRBV6-5 TRBD2 NA CASSYVASGSTGELFF TGTGCCAGCAGTTACGTCGCTAGCGGGAGCACCGGGGAGCTGTTTTTT
TRBJ2-3 TRBV5-1 NA NA CASSLQGANTDTQYF TGCGCCAGCAGCTTGCAGGGAGCTAACACAGATACGCAGTATTTT
TRBJ2-7 TRBV18 NA NA CASSPPSHPYEQYF TGTGCCAGCTCACCACCCTCCCACCCCTACGAGCAGTACTTC
TRBJ2-1 TRBV20-1 NA NA CSASASRSYNEQFF TGCAGTGCTAGTGCTAGCAGATCCTACAATGAGCAGTTCTTC
TRBJ2-6 TRBV29-1 NA NA CSVEAQLGAPLTF TGCAGCGTTGAAGCCCAACTCGGGGCACCCCTGACTTTC
TRBJ1-1 TRBV2 NA NA CAIRVWERMNTEAFF TGTGCCATAAGGGTGTGGGAGAGGATGAACACTGAAGCTTTCTTT
TRBJ2-1 TRBV5-6 NA NA CASTQTYDNEQFF TGTGCCAGCACCCAGACCTATGACAATGAGCAGTTCTTC
TRBJ2-7 TRBV7-3 TRBD1 NA CASSLQQGYEQYF TGTGCCAGCAGCCTACAACAGGGGTACGAGCAGTACTTC
TRBJ1-4 TRBV5-4 TRBD1 NA CASSIQGAAEKLFF TGTGCCAGCAGCATACAGGGGGCTGCTGAAAAACTGTTTTTT
TRBJ2-7 TRBV30 NA NA CAWSVYSYEQYF TGTGCCTGGAGTGTATATTCCTACGAGCAGTACTTC
TRBJ2-7 TRBV5-1 NA few CASSSGRGTYEQYF TGCGCCAGCAGCTCGGGACGGGGTACCTACGAGCAGTACTTC
TRBJ1-4 TRBV25-1 NA NA CASGLDGGVEKLFF TGTGCCAGCGGCCTAGACGGGGGAGTTGAAAAACTGTTTTTT
TRBJ1-3 TRBV7-6 NA NA CASSPTAVSGNTIYF TGTGCCAGCAGCCCGACAGCGGTCTCTGGAAACACCATATATTTT
TRBJ2-5 TRBV29-1 TRBD2 NA CSVERSRLTSGRPQETQYF TGCAGCGTTGAAAGGTCCCGGTTGACTAGCGGGAGGCCCCAAGAGACCCAGTACTTC
TRBJ1-4 TRBV5-6 TRBD1 NA CASSSWTGPEKLFF TGTGCCAGCAGCTCATGGACAGGCCCTGAAAAACTGTTTTTT
TRBJ1-5 TRBV24-1 NA NA CATSDAGSNQPQHF TGTGCCACCAGTGATGCGGGTAGCAATCAGCCCCAGCATTTT
TRBJ1-2 TRBV7-9 NA NA CASSWAQVRNGYTF TGTGCCAGCAGCTGGGCTCAGGTGCGGAATGGCTACACCTTC
TRBJ2-3 TRBV4-3 NA NA CASSQGKRYTDTQYF TGCGCCAGCAGCCAAGGGAAAAGGTACACAGATACGCAGTATTTT
TRBJ2-7 TRBV9 NA once CASSVFAQSPPYEQYF TGTGCCAGCAGCGTATTTGCCCAGTCGCCCCCGTACGAGCAGTACTTC